The 16 T cell receptor beta chains reported below all come from one sample, sequenced in a study of a mutant IDH1 vaccine in newly diagnosed glioma. The table came from immunoSEQ multiplex PCR; TCRdb's copy has only in-frame clones and leaves some out. The data contain about 50,000 clones, about 88% of them seen just once; the ten biggest clones take up about 4%. The time point: week 47, end of study. The investigators gave 300 ug of mutant IDH1 20-mer peptide in each vaccine dose, together with topical imiquimod. Their target antigens are unknown. Sequenced material: PBMCs, taken from a glioma patient whose treatment included an IDH1 peptide vaccine. Receptors originate from a woman between 25 and 40 years old with glioma. Some clones in this sample may be carry-over from other donors' samples.

The chain has TRBV5-6 and TRBJ2-2; D is unclear. Germline CDR1 SGHDT, CDR2 YYEEEE. Trimming left V 0 bases short and J 6 bases short, with 9 bases between. The CDR3 is 14 residues long. The CDR3 loop is CASSLAGWSGELFF. The CDR3 bases are TGTGCCAGCAGCTTGGCCGGGTGGTCCGGGGAGCTGTTTTTT.

The chain couples TRBV6-4 to TRBJ1-2; D gene unclear. CDR3 size: 13 residues. Germline CDR1 MRHNA, CDR2 SNTAGT. V was clipped by 5 bases and J by 6 bases, with 13 bases between them. The CDR3 nucleotides read TGTGCCAGCAGTAGGAGCGTGAGGGATGGCTACACCTTC. It specifies CASSRSVRDGYTF.

This sequence joins TRBV29-1 and TRBJ1-1, with no clear D. CDR3 length: 13 amino acids. Germline CDR1 SQVTM, CDR2 ANQGSEA. Trimming took 4 bases from V and 6 from J, leaving 15 bases between them. The DNA for the CDR3 is TGCAGCGTTGGCTCACCCCGAGCCCCTGAAGCTTTCTTT. This translates into CSVGSPRAPEAFF.

CDR3 nucleotides: TGTGCCAGTAGTTCCGTGGGACTAGCGGGAGGTCGGGCAGATACGCAGTATTTT. Translating it yields CASSSVGLAGGRADTQYF. The chain joins TRBV19 to TRBJ2-3; 15 bases are a match to TRBD2. Germline assignment: CDR1 LNHDA and CDR2 SQIVND (reference sequence). This CDR3 is 18 amino acids long. V shed 5 bases and J 4 bases; nucleotides not matched to a gene: 10.

This chain joins TRBV5-1 and TRBJ2-5, with 8 bases fitting TRBD2. The CDR3 totals 14 residues. Germline V gene lookup returns CDR1 SGHRS and CDR2 YFSETQ. The ends lost 1 base at V and 4 bases at J; junction bases unmatched: 3. The CDR3, as DNA: TGCGCCAGCAGCTTGCGGGAGGGTAGAGAGACCCAGTACTTC. This encodes CASSLREGRETQYF.

The chain recombines TRBV5-5 with TRBJ1-1; perhaps TRBD1 as D (5 bases). The CDR3 consists of 15 residues. V was cut by 3 bases and J by 4 bases, with 16 bases left in between. Germline CDR1 reads SGHKS; CDR2 reads YYEKEE (reference sequence). The CDR3 spells CASSYTGTSSTEAFF. The CDR3 DNA reads as TGTGCCAGCAGCTACACGGGGACGAGCAGCACTGAAGCTTTCTTT.

The rearrangement joins TRBV5-5 to TRBJ1-2; D is possibly TRBD1 (6 bases). The CDR3 has 14 residues. The V end lost 0 bases, the J end lost 8 bases, and 14 bases lay between the germline ends. CDR1 is SGHKS and CDR2 is YYEKEE in the germline V gene (reference sequence). The CDR3: CASSLDWGAGGYTF. The CDR3 bases are TGTGCCAGCAGCTTGGATTGGGGGGCTGGCGGCTACACCTTC.

J is TRBJ1-1 and V is TRBV19, with D possibly matching TRBD1 (5 bases). V was trimmed by 6 bases and J by 2 bases, leaving 10 bases between them. CDR3 length: 13 amino acids. Germline-derived CDR1 and CDR2 are LNHDA and SQIVND (reference sequence). The CDR3 spells CASSLGANTEAFF. The CDR3 DNA sequence: TGTGCCAGTAGCCTTGGGGCTAACACTGAAGCTTTCTTT.

The chain is built from TRBV5-1 and TRBJ2-5; TRBD2 matches 12 bases. Per germline, CDR1 SGHRS and CDR2 YFSETQ. The CDR3 is 16 amino acids. J was trimmed by 5 bases and V by 4 bases; bases with no gene match: 9. This chain's CDR3 is CASSLRLAGVEETQYF. DNA for the CDR3: TGCGCCAGCAGCCTCCGACTAGCGGGAGTGGAGGAGACCCAGTACTTC.

The V and J genes are TRBV5-4 and TRBJ1-5, with D hard to call. CDR1 and CDR2 from the germline V gene are SGHNT and YYREEE (reference sequence). This CDR3 has 15 residues. V lost 4 bases, J lost 4 bases, and 15 bases lay in between. The CDR3 sequence: CASSLLRAMNQPQHF. As DNA, the CDR3 is TGTGCCAGCAGCCTACTCCGGGCTATGAATCAGCCCCAGCATTTT.

The chain combines TRBV25-1 with TRBJ2-3; 9 bases are a match to TRBD1. Trimming at V came to 4 bases and at J to 6 bases, leaving 5 bases not matched to a gene. Germline V CDR1 and CDR2: MGHDK, SYGVNS. CDR3 length: 14 residues. The CDR3 region has the DNA TGTGCCAGCAGTGTACAGGGGGCATCGGATACGCAGTATTTT. Its protein product is CASSVQGASDTQYF.

The rearrangement joins TRBV11-2 to TRBJ1-5; weak D call: TRBD1 (5 bases). This CDR3 spans 15 amino acids. Germline CDR1 is SGHAT and CDR2 is FQNNGV. The V and J ends lost 1 base and 7 bases respectively, with 14 bases between them. The CDR3 reads CASSLVGRAEQPQHF. Here the CDR3 DNA reads TGTGCCAGCAGCTTAGTAGGCAGGGCAGAGCAGCCCCAGCATTTT.

The V and J genes are TRBV16 and TRBJ2-3, with TRBD2 matching 7 bases. CDR1 KGHSY and CDR2 FQNENV come from the germline V gene. The CDR3 has 19 residues. V shed 1 base and J 12 bases; nucleotides not matched to a gene: 25. Here the CDR3 reads CASSQLTAFGASGLTFQYF. For the CDR3, the DNA is TGTGCCAGCAGCCAATTAACCGCTTTTGGGGCTAGCGGCCTTACCTTCCAGTATTTT.

The genes are TRBV4-2 and TRBJ1-1; D gene ambiguous. V was shortened by 0 bases and J by 4 bases, with 9 bases between the two germline ends. CDR1 LGHNA and CDR2 YNFKEQ come from the germline V gene. The CDR3 spans 14 residues. This CDR3 is CASSQESGSTEAFF. DNA for the CDR3: TGTGCCAGCAGCCAAGAATCGGGGAGCACTGAAGCTTTCTTT.

The chain employs TRBV7-2 and TRBJ2-1, with 8 bases matching TRBD2. Losses at the gene ends were 3 bases for V and 8 bases for J; bases not matched to a gene: 12. Looked up from germline, CDR1 is SGHTA and CDR2 is FQGNSA. CDR3 size: 16 residues. CDR3 loop: CASSLTSGTRGYEQFF. CDR3 nucleotide sequence: TGTGCCAGCAGCTTGACCTCCGGGACTAGGGGGTATGAGCAGTTCTTC.

The V and J genes are TRBV29-1 and TRBJ1-2; TRBD1 matches at 9 bases. The CDR3 sequence is 13 residues long. The V gene's germline CDR1 is SQVTM and CDR2 ANQGSEA. The V and J ends lost 1 base and 6 bases, in that order; junction bases with no gene match: 3. In DNA form, the CDR3 reads TGCAGCGTTGAAGGGACAGGGGTAGATGGCTACACCTTC. This translates into CSVEGTGVDGYTF.